This TCR beta chain was retrieved from a study of blood T cell repertoires in COVID-19. On the study more broadly: Collection of acute and convalescent COVID-19 samples took place in the United States, Italy and Spain. Sample material is recorded as cDNA or gDNA derived from T cells, B-cell-depleted T cells, or PBMCs.

Only in-frame clones appear in the TCRdb table, and some are missing; sequencing was by immunoSEQ multiplex PCR. Of about 320,000 clones listed, about 87% were seen once; the top ten hold 1.5% to 2%. CDR1 and CDR2 from the germline V gene are MNHEY and SMNVEV (reference sequence). V lost 1 base to trimming and J lost 1 base, with 10 bases between them. The CDR3 runs to 15 residues. The count of this clone is one. Seattle participants joined during active infection and were tracked over time. The sequence derives from a woman aged 25 to 39 with COVID-19, enrolled during active disease. V and J are TRBV27 and TRBJ1-1, with a weak D call TRBD1 (5 bases). The sample taken for sequencing was peripheral blood. The CDR3 DNA follows: TGTGCCAGCAGTTTATGGGGCGGGGGGAACACTGAAGCTTTCTTT. As protein: CASSLWGGGNTEAFF.